This TCR beta chain was recovered during a study of T cells in Graves' hyperthyroidism and ophthalmopathy. Germline lookup yields CDR1 MNHNS and CDR2 SASEGT. The CDR3 extends over 15 amino acids. V was clipped by 5 bases and J by 6 bases; unmatched bases: 7. This clonotype was counted at least ten times. Its antigen is not identified. Diagnostic assessment was based on clinical symptoms, serum thyroxine and TRAb, thyroid ultrasound and orbital computed tomography. An approximately 10 ml volume of fresh peripheral blood provided the PBMCs. Amplified TCR beta CDR3 regions came from RNA transcripts. HTBI primers were employed in a first-round RT-PCR of the TCR CDR3. Via MiXCR, TCRdb re-called the multiplex PCR reads, giving one row per CDR3 protein. Of about 360,000 distinct CDR3 sequences in the sample, approximately 15% are singletons; the top ten hold about a quarter. Whole-study results and caveats: Among clonotypes expanded in thyroid above 0.001, most were also found in blood. Ophthalmopathy cases were set apart from stable hyperthyroidism by a 13 V-J model.

Specimen: blood. The rearrangement joins TRBV6-1 to TRBJ2-3, with TRBD2 identical over 11 bases. The receptor was isolated from a young woman with Graves' hyperthyroidism that later progressed to Graves' ophthalmopathy. CDR3 region: CASSPIAGGLDTQYF. In DNA form, the CDR3 reads TGTGCCAGCAGTCCTATAGCGGGAGGGCTGGATACGCAGTATTTT.